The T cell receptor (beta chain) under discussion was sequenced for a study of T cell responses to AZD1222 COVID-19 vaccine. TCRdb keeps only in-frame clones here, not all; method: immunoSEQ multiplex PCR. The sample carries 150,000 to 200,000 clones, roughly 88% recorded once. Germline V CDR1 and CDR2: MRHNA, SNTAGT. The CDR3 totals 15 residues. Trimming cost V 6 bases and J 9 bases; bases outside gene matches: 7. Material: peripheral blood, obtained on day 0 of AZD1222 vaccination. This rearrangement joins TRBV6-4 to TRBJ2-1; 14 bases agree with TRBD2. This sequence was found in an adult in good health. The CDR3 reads CASRQGLAGESEQFF. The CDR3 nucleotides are TGTGCCAGCAGACAGGGACTAGCGGGGGAGAGTGAGCAGTTCTTC.